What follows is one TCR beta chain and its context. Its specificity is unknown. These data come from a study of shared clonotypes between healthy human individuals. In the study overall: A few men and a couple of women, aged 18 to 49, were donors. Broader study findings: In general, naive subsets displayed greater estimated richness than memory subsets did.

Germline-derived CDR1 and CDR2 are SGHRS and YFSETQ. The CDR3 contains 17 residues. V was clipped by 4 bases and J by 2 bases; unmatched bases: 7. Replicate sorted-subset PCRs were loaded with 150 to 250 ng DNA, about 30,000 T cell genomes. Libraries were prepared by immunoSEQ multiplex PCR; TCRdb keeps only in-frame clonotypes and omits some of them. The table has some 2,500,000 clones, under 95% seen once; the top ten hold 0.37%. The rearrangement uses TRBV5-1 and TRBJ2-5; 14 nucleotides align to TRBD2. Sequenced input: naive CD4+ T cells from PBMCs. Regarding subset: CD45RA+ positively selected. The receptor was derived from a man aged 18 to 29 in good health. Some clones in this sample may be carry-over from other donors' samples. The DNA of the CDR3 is TGCGCCAGCAGCGGGGGACTAGCGGGAGATTTGCAAGAGACCCAGTACTTC. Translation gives CASSGGLAGDLQETQYF.